This passage covers 21 T cell receptor beta chains from one sample sequenced in a study of T cell responses to AZD1222 COVID-19 vaccine (TCRdb year 2021). Library preparation employed the immunoSEQ multiplex PCR assay. Sourced from immuneACCESS, this table was stored by TCRdb with only in-frame sequences that have V and J called. A share of the clones is absent; for the studies checked, an unresolved V gene accounts for under half, and the remainder has no known explanation. The sample table contains 120,000 or so clones; only one count was recorded for 81% of them. The top ten clones comprise about 4.5% of the sample. Sample time point, as interpreted from the label and publication: baseline before first vaccination. The sequences come from peripheral blood, collected on day 0 of AZD1222 vaccination. The receptors derive from an adult in good health.

The chain combines TRBV13 with TRBJ2-7; 8 bases map to TRBD2. V dropped 5 bases and J dropped 3; count of bases not matched to a gene: 18. The CDR3 totals 18 residues. Germline V gene lookup returns CDR1 PRHDT and CDR2 FYEKMQ (reference sequence). CDR3 sequence: CASSARLAAGAEYYEQYF. Written as DNA, the CDR3 is TGTGCCAGCAGCGCCCGACTCGCAGCGGGAGCCGAATACTACGAGCAGTACTTC.

This clone was counted once. The CDR3 reads CASSKGGTSGDYNEQFF. CDR3 bases: TGTGCCAGCAGCAAAGGCGGAACTAGCGGGGACTACAATGAGCAGTTCTTC. V and J are TRBV21-1 and TRBJ2-1; whether TRBD2, the table's D call, matches the DNA was not checked. TRBV21-1 is labeled a pseudogene. CDR3 length: 17 amino acids.

A single count supports this clone. The chain combines TRBV3-1 (or the pseudogene TRBV3-2) with TRBJ2-5; 11 bases are a match to TRBD1. CDR3 length: 19 residues. V lost 0 bases, J lost 0 bases, and 9 bases stayed unmatched. Germline values: CDR1 LGHDT, CDR2 YNNKEL (reference sequence). The DNA of the CDR3 is TGTGCCAGCAGCCAAGATAAGGACCGGGACAGGGGGTACCAAGAGACCCAGTACTTC. This encodes CASSQDKDRDRGYQETQYF.

The chain recombines TRBV3-1 (or the pseudogene TRBV3-2) with TRBJ1-2, with D unclear. The germline V gene has CDR1 LGHDT and CDR2 YNNKEL (reference sequence). V was pared by 1 base and J by 2 bases, with 14 bases between. The length of the CDR3 is 16 residues. This chain's CDR3 is CASSQVVGRENYGYTF. In DNA, the CDR3 is TGTGCCAGCAGCCAAGTTGTAGGGAGAGAAAACTATGGCTACACCTTC.

The CDR3 bases are TGTGCCAGCAGTGAATTCGCCGAAGAGACCCAGTACTTC. Translating gives CASSEFAEETQYF. This chain links TRBV25-1 with TRBJ2-5; D gene unclear. Germline V CDR1 and CDR2: MGHDK, SYGVNS. The CDR3 is 13 amino acids. V gave up 1 base and J gave up 3 bases, with 6 bases separating them.

This clone was seen more than once but under ten times. At one end the junction does not follow the germline gene, possibly because of a read error. The chain recombines TRBV13 with TRBJ2-7; tentatively, D is TRBD2 (6 bases). In germline, CDR1 is PRHDT, CDR2 FYEKMQ (reference sequence). CDR3 length: 14 amino acids. The CDR3 DNA reads as TGTGCCAGTAGCTTAACGGGAGACACCTACGAGCAGTACTTC. Translated, it gives CASSLTGDTYEQYF.

J is TRBJ2-5 and V is TRBV30; 13 positions match TRBD2. Germline V CDR1 and CDR2: GTSNPN, SVGIG (reference sequence). The CDR3 length is 13 residues. V shed 4 bases and J 5 bases; nucleotides not matched to a gene: 1. CDR3 in DNA: TGTGCCTGGATGACTAGCGGGGGGGAGACCCAGTACTTC. It is translated as CAWMTSGGETQYF.

The CDR3 sequence is CASSIEGSLVGYTF. The CDR3 nucleotides read TGTGCCAGTAGTATCGAGGGCAGCCTGGTTGGCTACACCTTC. This rearrangement joins TRBV19 to TRBJ1-2; D uncertain. Trimming pared 3 bases from V and 7 bases from J, leaving 15 bases between. The germline CDR1 and CDR2 sequences are LNHDA and SQIVND (reference sequence). The CDR3 is made up of 14 amino acids.

The V call is TRBV18, the J call TRBJ2-7; maybe TRBD1 (7 bases). Germline-derived CDR1 and CDR2 are KGHSH and LQKENI. The V and J ends lost 3 bases and 6 bases respectively, with 18 bases between them. This CDR3 spans 15 amino acids. For the CDR3, the DNA is TGTGCCAGCTCACCGAGGGTTGCGGAGGGGGCCGAGCAGTACTTC. Protein: CASSPRVAEGAEQYF.

V and J are TRBV10-3 and TRBJ1-3; D perhaps matches TRBD1 (5 bases). Germline assignment: CDR1 ENHRY and CDR2 SYGVKD. The CDR3 runs 15 residues. Trimming stripped 2 bases from V and 1 base from J, with 9 bases between. In DNA form, the CDR3 reads TGTGCCATCAGTGAGCAGGGTCTGTCTGGAAACACCATATATTTT. This sequence encodes CAISEQGLSGNTIYF.

The rearrangement joins TRBV18 to TRBJ1-1; the D gene is possibly TRBD1 (5 bases). V shed 3 bases and J shed 8 bases, with 10 bases lying between them. CDR3 size: 12 residues. From germline, CDR1 is KGHSH and CDR2 LQKENI. As DNA, the CDR3 is TGTGCCAGCTCACCTCAGGGTGTGGAAGCTTTCTTT. Translating it yields CASSPQGVEAFF.

This chain joins TRBV14 and TRBJ1-2; no definite D call. Germline CDR1 and CDR2: SGHDN and FVKESK. The V end was cut by 0 bases, the J end by 2 bases, with 22 bases between. The CDR3 is 19 amino acids. CDR3 residues: CASSQEGRGRSFPNYGYTF. The CDR3 region has the DNA TGTGCCAGCAGCCAAGAAGGGCGCGGCAGGTCCTTCCCGAACTATGGCTACACCTTC.

The chain uses TRBV10-2 and TRBJ2-3, with D hard to call. The length of the CDR3 is 12 residues. Germline CDR1 is WSHSY and CDR2 is SAAADI. With 7 bases removed from V and 0 bases from J, the gap between germline ends came to 5 bases. The CDR3 nucleotides are TGCGCCAGCAAGGCGAGCACAGATACGCAGTATTTT. As protein: CASKASTDTQYF.

This clone came up once. This chain links TRBV30 with TRBJ1-2; 7 nucleotides line up with TRBD1. The germline gives CDR1 GTSNPN, CDR2 SVGIG (reference sequence). This CDR3 comprises 15 residues. The V segment lost 3 bases and the J segment 6 bases; nucleotides outside the gene matches: 13. The CDR3 region has the DNA TGTGCCTGGAGAAGACTACAGGGGAGAGGGAATGGCTACACCTTC. Encoded protein: CAWRRLQGRGNGYTF.

V usage is TRBV2 and J usage is TRBJ1-1, with D maybe TRBD1 (5 bases). Trimming shortened V by 7 bases and J by 2 bases, and 14 bases separated the two germline ends. Germline-derived CDR1 and CDR2 are SNHLY and FYNNEI. The CDR3 is made up of 14 amino acids. The CDR3 DNA is TGTGCCAGCAATTGGGGCAGCGTAAACACTGAAGCTTTCTTT. It specifies CASNWGSVNTEAFF.

The chain uses TRBV7-2 and TRBJ2-5, with 7 bases lining up with TRBD1. V was pared by 4 bases and J by 5 bases, with 7 bases of the junction left unmatched. Per the germline V gene, CDR1 is SGHTA and CDR2 is FQGNSA. The CDR3 is made up of 14 amino acids. The CDR3 bases are TGTGCCAGCAGCTCATACAGGGGCTCGGAGACCCAGTACTTC. Amino acids: CASSSYRGSETQYF.

This rearrangement joins TRBV5-6 to TRBJ2-1; TRBD2 might be the D (6 bases). The CDR3 sequence is 13 residues long. Germline lookup yields CDR1 SGHDT and CDR2 YYEEEE. The V gene lost 5 bases and the J gene lost 11 bases, with 17 bases spanning the gap. Here the CDR3 reads CASRWRGMQKQFF. The CDR3 coding sequence is TGTGCCAGCAGGTGGAGGGGTATGCAGAAGCAGTTCTTC.

The J gene is TRBJ2-1, the V gene TRBV7-2, with D perhaps matching TRBD2 (6 bases). Germline loops: CDR1 SGHTA, CDR2 FQGNSA. V shed 3 bases and J shed 7 bases, with 22 bases lying between them. The CDR3 covers 17 residues. CDR3 coding DNA: TGTGCCAGCAGCTTCGGTCAAGGGCTACGGGGAGGAAATGAGCAGTTCTTC. Its translation is CASSFGQGLRGGNEQFF.

This chain's CDR3 is CATRTTPNYGYTF. Here the CDR3 DNA reads TGCGCCACCAGGACAACCCCGAACTATGGCTACACCTTC. The chain is built from TRBV5-1 and TRBJ1-2; D may be TRBD1 (5 bases). Germline V gives CDR1 SGHRS, CDR2 YFSETQ. The CDR3 is 13 amino acids. The V and J ends lost 9 bases and 2 bases respectively, with 14 bases between them.

The rearrangement joins TRBV7-2 to TRBJ2-7; D may correspond to TRBD1 or TRBD2 (5 bases each). The CDR3 runs 14 residues. Trimming removed 8 bases at V and 2 bases at J, with 16 bases between. Germline V gene sequence: CDR1 SGHTA, CDR2 FQGNSA. In DNA form, the CDR3 reads TGTGCCAGCGGACCGGGGCTCCGAACCTACGAGCAGTACTTC. This gives the protein CASGPGLRTYEQYF.

This clone has only a few counts. The chain combines TRBV9 with TRBJ2-6; either TRBD1 or TRBD2 may supply D (7 bases each). CDR3 size: 21 residues. V lost 0 bases to trimming and J lost 0 bases, with 22 bases between them. CDR1 and CDR2 (germline): SGDLS, YYNGEE. The CDR3 here is CASSVERGGGFGFSGANVLTF. The CDR3 coding sequence is TGTGCCAGCAGCGTAGAGAGGGGAGGGGGCTTTGGCTTCTCTGGGGCCAACGTCCTGACTTTC. Drawing the rest from reference TRBV9 and TRBJ2-6, the complete variable domain is DSGVTQTPKHLITATGQRVTLRCSPRSGDLSVYWYQQSLDQGLQFLIQYYNGEERAKGNILERFSAQQFPDLHSELNLSSLELGDSALYFCASSVERGGGFGFSGANVLTFGAGSRLTVL.